This entry features one T cell receptor beta chain sequence. Within the sample, other DNA sequences also encode this same CDR3. Trimming left V 1 base short and J 5 bases short, with 8 bases between. Germline CDR1 reads LNHDA; CDR2 reads SQIVND (reference sequence). CDR3 length: 13 residues. Repertoires were generated with immunoSEQ multiplex PCR, while TCRdb's copy carries only in-frame clones and drops some. The sample records some 660,000 clones, around 73% being singletons. This sample is part of a study of shared clonotypes between healthy human individuals. This TCR derives from a young woman in good health. The chain is built from TRBV19 and TRBJ2-5; D uncertain. The sample was memory CD4+ T cells sorted from blood. Subset given: CD45RA-negative fraction. The CDR3 DNA reads as TGTGCCAGTAGTATAGGCCTCGGGGAGACCCAGTACTTC. The encoded protein is CASSIGLGETQYF.